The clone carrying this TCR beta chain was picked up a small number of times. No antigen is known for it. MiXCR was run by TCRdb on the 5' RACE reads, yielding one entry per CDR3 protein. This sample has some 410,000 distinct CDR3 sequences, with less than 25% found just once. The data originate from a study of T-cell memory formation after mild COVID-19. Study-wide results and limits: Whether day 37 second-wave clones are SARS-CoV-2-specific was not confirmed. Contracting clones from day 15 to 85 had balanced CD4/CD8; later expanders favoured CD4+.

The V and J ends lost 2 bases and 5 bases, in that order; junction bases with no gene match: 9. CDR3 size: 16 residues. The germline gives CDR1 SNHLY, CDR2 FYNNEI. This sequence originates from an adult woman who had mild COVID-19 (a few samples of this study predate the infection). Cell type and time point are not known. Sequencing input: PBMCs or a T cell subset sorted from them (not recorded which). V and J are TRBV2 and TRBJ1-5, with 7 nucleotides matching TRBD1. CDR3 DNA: TGTGCCAGCAGTGAAAAGGGGGCTGAGAGCGATCAGCCCCAGCATTTT. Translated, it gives CASSEKGAESDQPQHF.